This TCR beta chain came from a study of identical twins (dated by TCRdb to the mid-2010s). Notes on the research overall: To test whether fetal clonotypes persist, the study used deep sequencing on TCR alpha and beta repertoires from monozygotic twins, unrelated adults of various ages, and cord blood. To rule out contamination, the twin experiments were replicated at different times with different library preparation protocols. Results the study describes overall, beyond this receptor: Conclusions relied on cross-sectional statistical analysis, since the same donors could not be followed over many years. Fewer insertions were carried by abundant cord blood beta clonotypes, a similar but weaker trend appeared in young adult naive repertoires, and no such trend appeared in memory repertoires. Compared with coincidental sharing between unrelated individuals, out-of-frame TCR alpha sequences shared between twins showed an excess of sequences with low generation probability. A weaker excess of twin sharing was found in beta out-of-frame sequences because the signal-to-noise ratio was lowered by fewer shared sequences. In monozygotic twins, recombination models systematically underestimated out-of-frame TCR alpha sharing, but the models matched the sharing seen between unrelated individuals. Zero-insertion analyses could be partly confounded by invariant T cells such as MAIT and iNKT, although diverse VJ usage argued against such confounding for most clonotypes.

Ten or more counts support this clonotype. Its target antigen remains unknown. Qualities for individual bases were not recorded, and no much larger clone is one base off. The protocol used for the library was 5' RACE. Data came from an Illumina HiSeq 2000. Template switching introduced a universal primer binding site; the final cDNA contained a unique molecular identifier, enabling accurate counting of TCR cDNA molecules. Specific primers in the conserved constant-segment region were used to synthesize first-strand cDNA for TCR alpha and beta chains. To control for contamination, every cDNA library was double barcoded, receiving both a SMART-Mk sample barcode and Illumina barcodes. TruSeq adapter sequences and Illumina sample barcodes were added in two successive PCR steps. The TCR alpha and beta cDNA libraries were sequenced on the Illumina HiSeq platform using custom primers. The published analysis was carried out like this. Raw reads were processed with MiGEC to extract unique molecular identifiers, and MiXCR was used to determine CDR3 positions. Recombination models were inferred per individual with the repgenHMM and IGoR tools using an EM algorithm. The analysis of shared clonotypes was done with the tcR package in R, with sharing normalized by the product of cloneset sizes. To study raw recombination without the effects of thymic and clonal selection, out-of-frame nonproductive sequences were analyzed. In TCRdb, the public reads were trimmed at Q25 with fastp and aligned with MiXCR, with productive beta chains retained. Entries that share a CDR3 protein sequence are merged under the most common genes and DNA. V and J calls and clone size were set by TCRdb, not the authors. For this sample there are about 530,000 distinct CDR3 sequences; 15% appear just once. The leading ten clones occupy roughly 0.46% of the sample.

Only healthy Caucasian donors were included. The twin cohort comprised three pairs of female monozygotic twins, all aged roughly 18 to 30 years. Positive isolation kits from Invitrogen were used to isolate CD4+ and CD8+ T cell populations. Measured from the cysteine to the phenylalanine, the CDR3 is 14 residues long. The retained sequence is limited to the CDR3, 42 bases, with the frame set at the first base. The V and J ends are trimmed by 7 bases and 12 bases, leaving 21 bases between them. The germline V gene gives CDR1 as MNHNS and CDR2 as SASEGT. The data also belong to a second study, concerning yellow fever vaccine responses in identical twins. As the second paper documents: According to the authors, the vaccine-induced T cell response in identical twins seemed to be partly convergent and partly specific to each individual. The study precisely tracked vaccine-responding T cell clones in identical twins.

This TCR came from a woman aged 18-35 years in good health. The sample taken for sequencing was CD4+ T cells sorted from blood. Recombination linked TRBV6-1 to TRBJ1-4; the D gene is possibly TRBD1, with 5 bases matching. The nucleotides read TGTGCCAGCACCTCCTGGCGGGACCTCGGGCAACTGTTTTTT. This gives the protein CASTSWRDLGQLFF.